Listed below are T cell receptor beta chains from one sample, sequenced in a study of T-cell memory formation after mild COVID-19. TCRdb re-derived calls from the 5' RACE reads in MiXCR, one entry per CDR3 protein. The sample holds some 300,000 distinct CDR3 sequences; 20% to 25% are singletons and the top ten take about 21%. The sequencing input was PBMCs or a T cell subset sorted from them (not recorded which). The receptors originated from a man between 18 and 35 years old who had mild COVID-19 (a few samples of this study predate the infection). Cell type and time point are not known. Each CDR3 is given with its conserved first and last residue. D genes are given only for firm matches. Not every row has a clone size; where given, it reads once, few, many or a size class.

d_call	j_call	v_call	clone_size	cdr3_aa	cdr3_nt
.	TRBJ1-1	TRBV5-1	few	CASGIQGSGKAFF	TGCGCCAGCGGGATACAGGGTAGTGGGAAAGCTTTCTTT
.	TRBJ1-2	TRBV29-1	few	CSVEEWGAGGYTF	TGCAGCGTTGAAGAATGGGGGGCTGGGGGCTACACCTTC
TRBD1	TRBJ1-2	TRBV2	few	CARTGVSTF	TGTGCCAGAACAGGGGTATCCACCTTC
TRBD2	TRBJ2-1	TRBV7-9	many	CASSLSLAGSYNEQFF	TGTGCCAGCAGCTTATCGCTAGCGGGGTCCTACAATGAGCAGTTCTTC
TRBD2	TRBJ2-3	TRBV7-6	.	CASSRWASGGSSTDTQYF	TGTGCCAGCAGCCGCTGGGCTAGCGGGGGGTCCAGCACAGATACGCAGTATTTT
.	TRBJ2-5	TRBV29-1	.	CSVEDHGAETQYF	TGCAGCGTTGAAGATCACGGGGCTGAGACCCAGTACTTC
TRBD1	TRBJ1-6	TRBV9	.	CASSPRTGGSYNSPLHF	TGTGCCAGCAGCCCCCGTACAGGGGGGAGCTATAATTCACCCCTCCACTTT
.	TRBJ1-6	TRBV20-1	few	CSAPLGGFAYNSPLHF	TGCAGTGCTCCCCTAGGGGGTTTTGCCTATAATTCACCCCTCCACTTT
.	TRBJ2-4	TRBV5-1	few	CASSLGGGNLAKNIQYF	TGCGCCAGCAGCTTGGGAGGGGGGAACCTAGCCAAAAACATTCAGTACTTC
.	TRBJ2-5	TRBV6-5	.	CASTTTGLVETQYF	TGTGCCAGCACTACTACAGGGTTGGTCGAGACCCAGTACTTC
.	TRBJ2-1	TRBV5-4	few	CASSRLTGAHTNEQFF	TGTGCCAGCAGCCGTCTAACGGGGGCGCATACTAATGAGCAGTTCTTC
TRBD2	TRBJ2-3	TRBV7-2	.	CASGEGPTDTQYF	TGTGCCAGTGGGGAGGGGCCGACAGATACGCAGTATTTT
.	TRBJ1-5	TRBV18	few	CASSPPSTGGSNQPQHF	TGTGCCAGCTCACCCCCTTCGACAGGAGGTAGCAATCAGCCCCAGCATTTT
.	TRBJ2-5	TRBV18	few	CASSPLEGVFQETQYF	TGTGCCAGCTCACCTTTGGAGGGGGTGTTCCAAGAGACCCAGTACTTC
.	TRBJ2-1	TRBV7-3	few	CASSLNGGSYNEQFF	TGTGCCAGCAGCTTAAATGGTGGTTCCTACAATGAGCAGTTCTTC
.	TRBJ2-6	TRBV3-2	once	CASSQDGHRQGVLSGANVLTF	TGTGCCAGCAGCCAAGATGGACATCGACAGGGGGTACTCTCTGGGGCCAACGTCCTGACTTTC
TRBD1	TRBJ1-2	TRBV4-1	.	CASSPPGQGAYGYTF	TGCGCCAGCAGCCCACCGGGACAGGGGGCTTATGGCTACACCTTC
TRBD2	TRBJ2-7	TRBV7-2	.	CASSSSGGAYEQYF	TGTGCCAGCAGCTCGAGCGGGGGGGCCTACGAGCAGTACTTC
TRBD2	TRBJ2-3	TRBV4-2	few	CASSRGELAGTSSTDTQYF	TGTGCCAGCAGCCGAGGGGAACTAGCGGGGACTTCTAGCACAGATACGCAGTATTTT
.	TRBJ1-3	TRBV6-5	.	CASTQGISSSGNTIYF	TGTGCCAGCACACAGGGAATTTCGAGCTCTGGAAACACCATATATTTT
TRBD1	TRBJ2-7	TRBV5-1	.	CASSFQQGAWNEQYF	TGCGCCAGCAGCTTTCAGCAGGGGGCATGGAACGAGCAGTACTTC
.	TRBJ1-5	TRBV15	.	CATSSFPDSNQPQHF	TGTGCCACCAGCAGTTTCCCTGATAGCAATCAGCCCCAGCATTTT
.	TRBJ1-4	TRBV25-1	few	CASSKGAIAKLFF	TGTGCCAGCAGCAAAGGGGCTATTGCAAAACTGTTTTTT
.	TRBJ2-3	TRBV7-9	.	CASSPWRGEDTQYF	TGTGCCAGCAGCCCATGGAGGGGAGAAGATACGCAGTATTTT
TRBD1	TRBJ1-5	TRBV15	many	CATSRDSNTGVGNQPQHF	TGTGCCACCAGCAGAGATAGCAACACAGGGGTTGGCAATCAGCCCCAGCATTTT
.	TRBJ1-4	TRBV4-1	.	CASSQGSGGANEKLFF	TGCGCCAGCAGCCAAGGGTCTGGGGGGGCTAATGAAAAACTGTTTTTT
.	TRBJ2-7	TRBV4-3	.	CASSQEFGASYEQYF	TGCGCCAGCAGCCAAGAATTCGGAGCGAGTTACGAGCAGTACTTC
.	TRBJ2-7	TRBV14	few	CASSQGTSEQYF	TGTGCCAGCAGCCAAGGGACGAGCGAGCAGTACTTC
.	TRBJ2-3	TRBV4-1	.	CASSRLLHSTDTQYF	TGCGCCAGCAGCCGCTTACTTCACAGCACAGATACGCAGTATTTT
.	TRBJ1-1	TRBV27	many	CASSFQGTNTEAFF	TGCGCCAGCAGCTTCCAGGGTACGAACACTGAAGCTTTCTTT
TRBD2	TRBJ2-7	TRBV7-2	.	CASNPAGSGGSYEQYF	TGTGCCAGCAACCCTGCGGGTAGCGGGGGCTCCTACGAGCAGTACTTC
TRBD2	TRBJ2-7	TRBV5-1	.	CASSLGSGSGGAHEQYF	TGCGCCAGCAGCTTGGGATCCGGTTCCGGGGGGGCCCACGAGCAGTACTTC
.	TRBJ2-5	TRBV7-9	few	CASDEGLETQYF	TGTGCCAGCGACGAGGGGCTAGAGACCCAGTACTTC
.	TRBJ1-2	TRBV25-1	once	CASSESPGSDREGYTF	TGTGCCAGCAGTGAATCACCAGGGTCGGATAGAGAAGGCTACACCTTC
TRBD1	TRBJ1-1	TRBV6-6	.	CASSYQGQGNTEAFF	TGTGCCAGCAGTTACCAGGGACAGGGGAACACTGAAGCTTTCTTT
.	TRBJ1-2	TRBV12-3/TRBV12-4	few	CASSLSPIGYTF	TGTGCCAGCAGCTTGTCTCCAATTGGCTACACCTTC
.	TRBJ2-1	TRBV6-2/TRBV6-3	few	CASSYFSNEQFF	TGTGCCAGCAGTTATTTCAGCAATGAGCAGTTCTTC
TRBD1	TRBJ1-6	TRBV20-1	.	CSAGQGEDSPLHF	TGCAGTGCTGGACAGGGCGAGGATTCACCCCTCCACTTT